Listed below are T cell receptor beta chains from one sample, sequenced in a study of shared clonotypes between healthy human individuals. The method was immunoSEQ multiplex PCR; TCRdb's version includes in-frame clones alone and lacks a portion of them. The profile shows fewer than 500,000 clones, over 75% of them singletons. The sequencing input was PBMCs. These receptors all stem from a woman in her 40s in good health. Some clones in this sample may be carry-over from other donors' samples. CDR3s include the opening cysteine and the closing phenylalanine or tryptophan. Each record gives: D gene, clone size, J gene, V gene, CDR3 length, CDR3 DNA, CDR3 protein. A D gene is named only where the DNA matches it firmly. Clone size is stated in some rows and not others, as once, few, many or a class when expanded.

NA NA TRBJ2-3 TRBV5-4 12 TGTGCCAGCAGCTTGGAGACAGATACGCAGTATTTT CASSLETDTQYF
TRBD1 NA TRBJ1-6 TRBV27 15 TGTGCCAGCACCCCGCGACAGGGGACGAATTCACCCCTCCACTTT CASTPRQGTNSPLHF
TRBD1 NA TRBJ2-1 TRBV29-1 14 TGCAGCGCAGAACAGGGGGCCTCCTACAATGAGCAGTTCTTC CSAEQGASYNEQFF
NA NA TRBJ2-5 TRBV9 14 TGTGCCAGCAGCGTAGGGACAGTCGGGGAGACCCAGTACTTC CASSVGTVGETQYF
NA NA TRBJ2-1 TRBV15 11 TGTGCCACCAGCAGAGTAGGCGAGCAGTTCTTC CATSRVGEQFF
TRBD1 NA TRBJ2-7 TRBV7-9 14 TGTGCCAGCACCCTAGGGGGACAGGGCTACGAGCAGTACTTC CASTLGGQGYEQYF
TRBD1 NA TRBJ1-5 TRBV16 15 TGTGCCAGCAGCCGACTCGGGACAGGGGATCAGCCCCAGCATTTT CASSRLGTGDQPQHF
NA NA TRBJ2-2 TRBV28 14 TGTGCCAGCAGGAGAGACGGGGGCACCGGGGAGCTGTTTTTT CASRRDGGTGELFF
NA NA TRBJ1-4 TRBV27 14 TGTGCCAGCAGTTTAGGAGGGACGGGAGAAAAACTGTTTTTT CASSLGGTGEKLFF
TRBD1 NA TRBJ2-1 TRBV5-1 15 TGCGCCAGCAGCTTGGAGACAGGGCAGTACAATGAGCAGTTCTTC CASSLETGQYNEQFF
TRBD2 NA TRBJ2-7 TRBV7-2 13 TGTGCCAGCAGAGATAGCGGGATATACGAGCAGTACTTC CASRDSGIYEQYF
NA NA TRBJ2-2 TRBV19 14 TGTGCCAGTAGTATCGGACTCGGCACCGGGGAGCTGTTTTTT CASSIGLGTGELFF
TRBD1 once TRBJ2-7 TRBV5-1 14 TGCGCCAGCAGCTTGACAGGGGCCACCTACGAGCAGTACTTC CASSLTGATYEQYF
NA once TRBJ1-1 TRBV30 16 TGTGCCTGGAGTGTACTCCGACCCAGGACGAACACTGAAGCTTTCTTT CAWSVLRPRTNTEAFF
TRBD1 NA TRBJ2-3 TRBV19 15 TGTGCCAGTAGTTCCTGGACAGGGGGCGAAGATACGCAGTATTTT CASSSWTGGEDTQYF
TRBD2 NA TRBJ2-1 TRBV11-2 15 TGTGCCAGCAGATCGGGACTAGCGGGAGGCGATGAGCAGTTCTTC CASRSGLAGGDEQFF
NA NA TRBJ2-1 TRBV28 14 TGTGCCAGCTTCCCGGGCGGAGACCTCAATGAGCAGTTCTTC CASFPGGDLNEQFF
TRBD2 NA TRBJ2-7 TRBV5-4 14 TGTGCCAGCAGCGCATTAGCGGGAGACGGGGAGCAGTACTTC CASSALAGDGEQYF
NA once TRBJ2-1 TRBV19 14 TGTGCCAGTAGTATAGACGTGACCGCCTGGGGGCAGTTCTTC CASSIDVTAWGQFF
NA NA TRBJ2-2 TRBV30 13 TGTGCCTGGGGGAACACAGGGACCGGGGAGCTGTTTTTT CAWGNTGTGELFF
TRBD2 NA TRBJ2-2 TRBV7-3 15 TGTGCCAGCAGCTCAAGCGGGACGAACACCGGGGAGCTGTTTTTT CASSSSGTNTGELFF
NA NA TRBJ2-1 TRBV11-2 15 TGTGCCAGCAGCTTAGACTGGCCCCCATACAATGAGCAGTTCTTC CASSLDWPPYNEQFF
TRBD1 NA TRBJ1-3 TRBV5-6 16 TGTGCCAGCAGCACCCCCGGGACAGGGACTGGAAACACCATATATTTT CASSTPGTGTGNTIYF
NA NA TRBJ2-4 TRBV5-4 20 TGTGCCAGCAGCTTGGGTGGGCGGGGACAAATGGAAATAGCCAAAAACATTCAGTACTTC CASSLGGRGQMEIAKNIQYF
NA NA TRBJ2-1 TRBV6-1 13 TGTGCCAGCAGTGATCGGGCCCTCGGTGAGCAGTTCTTC CASSDRALGEQFF
TRBD2 NA TRBJ2-7 TRBV9 15 TGTGCCAGCAGCGTCGCGGGAGGGGGGACCTACGAGCAGTACTTC CASSVAGGGTYEQYF
NA NA TRBJ2-6 TRBV5-1 15 TGCGCCAGCAGCCTCGCAGGTACTGGGGCCAACGTCCTGACTTTC CASSLAGTGANVLTF
NA NA TRBJ2-1 TRBV7-2 15 TGTGCCAGCAGCTTAGTGGGCATTACCTACAATGAGCAGTTCTTC CASSLVGITYNEQFF
NA few TRBJ2-3 TRBV5-1 14 TGCGCCAGCAGCCCCGGAACTAGCACAGATACGCAGTATTTT CASSPGTSTDTQYF
NA NA TRBJ2-7 TRBV11-3 18 TGTGCCAGCAGCGGGGGACAGACCGCGACTAGAAGCTCCTACGAGCAGTACTTC CASSGGQTATRSSYEQYF
NA few TRBJ1-5 TRBV18 14 TGTGCCAGCTCATACAGTGGGAGCAATCAGCCCCAGCATTTT CASSYSGSNQPQHF
NA NA TRBJ1-2 TRBV5-4 14 TGTGCCAGCAGCTTCGGTCGTACAGACTATGGCTACACCTTC CASSFGRTDYGYTF
TRBD2 once TRBJ2-2 TRBV19 15 TGTGCCAGTAATCGGGGCCGGGGGGGCACCGGGGAGCTGTTTTTT CASNRGRGGTGELFF
NA NA TRBJ2-6 TRBV19 17 TGTGCCAGTAGTATCGACAGAGGCGGATCTGGGGCCAACGTCCTGACTTTC CASSIDRGGSGANVLTF
TRBD1 NA TRBJ2-7 TRBV28 16 TGTGCCAGCAGTTTCTCGTCGGCAGGGGGCGCCTACGAGCAGTACTTC CASSFSSAGGAYEQYF